The T cell receptor beta chain described here comes from a study of shared clonotypes between healthy human individuals (dated by TCRdb to about 2020). Background for the entire study: Two women and three men aged 18 to 49 years were included in the cohort. Blood TCR repertoires of roughly five healthy adults were deeply sequenced to estimate repertoire size and the extent of clonotype sharing between individuals. Per donor, leukapheresis produced somewhere between about 0.9 and 10 billion PBMCs. To increase sequencing depth and limit assay-specific biases, different laboratories used diverse techniques to prepare libraries and sequence TCR repertoires. For each donor, CD4 naive and CD4 memory were each given three plates, CD8 naive was given two plates, and CD8 memory was given one plate.

Study-wide findings and limitations: Rarefaction of sorted-subset datasets indicated incomplete sequencing despite the large sequencing depth. Because the study included a small number of donors, the genetic and exposure-history diversity represented was limited. Based on pairwise subsampling, the degree of clonotype sharing among donors was expected to be affected by sequencing depth. Estimated clonotype richness was generally larger for naive than for memory subsets. Clonotypes shared by all four sorted-subset donors showed higher generation probabilities than non-shared clonotypes. Sharing across a few donors was observed for about 4.8% of naive CD4, about 3.2% of naive CD8, about 2.3% of memory CD4, and about 0.4% of memory CD8 clonotypes. Sampling was restricted to blood, and TCR repertoires in tissue are likely to differ from TCR repertoires in blood.

To note about this clone: What antigen it recognizes has not been identified. No clone much larger than this one lies a single base away; base qualities are absent.

Using the deep immunoSEQ assay, multiplex PCR amplified TCR CDR3 regions from genomic DNA. Extracted genomic DNA from each cell subset was distributed evenly across all wells of several immunoSEQ 96-well plates, and each plate was treated as a replicate. Each replicate PCR for sorted subsets received around 200 ng genomic DNA, equal to about 30,000 T cell genomes. Purified libraries were measured with a Qubit 3.0 fluorometer, size-checked on a Bioanalyzer 2100, and measured again with the KAPA Library Quantification kit. Each immunoSEQ 96-well plate was sequenced on its own single-read 150-cycle Illumina NextSeq 550 flow cell. In the paper's pipeline: The immunoSEQ output contained only junctional sequences without quality scores, so filtering could not match that applied to full-length reads. To assign V/J genes and CDR3, sequences were annotated against IMGT germline references using PyIR, a Python wrapper for IgBLAST v1.9. Reads with weak V/J assignments (E-value above 1e-6), missing CDR3, stop codons, out-of-frame junctions, or ambiguous translated residues were removed. V3J clonotypes were defined as sequences sharing an identical inferred V gene, J gene, and CDR3 amino acid sequence. Percentage overlap between repertoires was calculated by dividing the number of shared unique clonotypes by the size of the smaller repertoire. Repertoire richness was assessed with RTK rarefaction, the Chao1 estimator, and Recon v2.1 estimates of unobserved clonotypes. For all TCRbeta clonotypes obtained by the gDNA method from several donors, generation probabilities were computed with OLGA. TCRdb holds this immuneACCESS table with in-frame rearrangements only. Some clones are missing; in checked studies, unresolved V genes explain under half, and the rest has no known cause. Clonal size and the V and J genes are those of that table, whereas D and trimming came from the DNA. Across this sample there are approximately 500,000 clones, with 90% to 96% seen only once. The ten largest account for under 0.06% of the sample.

Donors were healthy HIV-negative adults with no recently reported acute infections or vaccinations. Only Caucasian adults living in Nashville, Tennessee, USA were represented among the donors. CD4+ T cells were enriched through magnetic negative selection, after which naive cells were positively selected on CD45RA and the remaining negative fraction served as the memory subset. Blood was obtained by leukapheresis, after which PBMCs were separated by Ficoll-Histopaque density gradient centrifugation and cryopreserved in liquid nitrogen vapor phase. Analytical flow cytometry was used to check the purity and quantity of every magnetically sorted T cell population. From each sorted fraction, genomic DNA was isolated and quantified by UV absorbance on a Nanodrop 2000c. The sample consisted of naive CD4+ T cells sorted from blood. The cell subset or site label, as the study defines it: CD45RA+ positively selected. The TCR sequence derives from a woman aged 25 to 45 in good health.

The bases are TGTGCCAGCAGTTACTCGGGCCGACCTGAAGCTTTCTTT. This gives the protein CASSYSGRPEAFF. Recombination joined TRBV6-6 with TRBJ1-1, with no confident D gene call. Deletion took 0 bases off V and 6 bases off J, with a span of 8 bases between the germline ends. CDR1 and CDR2, looked up from the germline V gene (reference sequence), are MNHNY and SVGAGI. Spanning cysteine to phenylalanine, the CDR3 consists of 13 amino acids. CDR3 DNA only is kept here, 39 bases in frame from base 1.